This T cell receptor (beta chain) was observed in a study of cytomegalovirus exposure and HLA in healthy donors. Background on the study: A data release that came early held tens of millions of unique TCRs from HLA-typed donors.

PCR employed 60 Vbeta and 13 Jbeta primers. Method: immunoSEQ multiplex PCR; TCRdb's copy keeps in-frame clones and lacks some. The sample lists about 91,000 clones; around 67% were seen once. The CDR3 runs 16 residues. The germline V gene has CDR1 MNHEY and CDR2 SVGAGI. J gave up 5 bases and V 0 bases, and 5 bases lay outside the gene matches. The receptor comes from a human donor in good health. The material sequenced was PBMCs. This chain links TRBV6-5 with TRBJ2-2; 8 bases agree with TRBD2. Here the CDR3 reads CASSYSWTSLTGELFF. Here the CDR3 DNA reads TGTGCCAGCAGTTACTCTTGGACTAGCCTAACCGGGGAGCTGTTTTTT.